The 21 T cell receptor beta chains listed next were all sequenced from one sample in a study of response to subunit inactivated influenza vaccine. MiXCR, run by TCRdb on the RT-PCR reads, gives a single entry per CDR3 protein. The sample shows about 190,000 distinct CDR3 sequences, roughly 14% of them seen only once. Sequencing used CD8+ T cells sorted from PBMCs, obtained 5 to 6 days after vaccination. These receptors originate from a man aged 45-60 years who received an inactivated influenza vaccine.

J is TRBJ1-5 and V is TRBV6-1; 9 nucleotides agree with TRBD1. The CDR3 loop spans 16 amino acids. The germline V gene encodes CDR1 MNHNS and CDR2 SASEGT. V dropped 5 bases and J dropped 6; count of bases not matched to a gene: 11. The DNA of the CDR3 is TGTGCCAGCAGTCAAGTCCGGACAGGGGTTGGTCAGCCCCAGCATTTT. Translation: CASSQVRTGVGQPQHF.

V is TRBV12-3 or TRBV12-4 and J is TRBJ2-5; 10 bases agree with TRBD2. CDR3 size: 15 residues. The trim removed 6 bases at V and 5 bases at J, leaving 9 bases unmatched. The CDR3 here is CASRQAGGLLETQYF. DNA for the CDR3: TGTGCCAGCAGACAAGCGGGGGGGCTTCTGGAGACCCAGTACTTC.

The chain joins TRBV9 to TRBJ2-3; 15 positions agree with TRBD2. This CDR3 region has 19 residues. Trimming removed 3 bases from V and 3 bases from J; junction bases left unmatched: 11. Germline V CDR1 and CDR2: SGDLS, YYNGEE. This chain's CDR3 is CASSETGLAGGGLTDTQYF. Here the CDR3 DNA reads TGTGCCAGCAGCGAGACAGGACTAGCGGGAGGGGGTTTAACAGATACGCAGTATTTT.

This clonotype was recorded a few times. The J gene is TRBJ2-7, the V gene TRBV6-1, with TRBD1 identical over 7 bases. This CDR3 has 16 amino acids. CDR1 is MNHNS and CDR2 is SASEGT in the germline V gene. Trimming took 6 bases from V and 3 from J; bases not matched to a gene: 14. CDR3 bases: TGTGCCAGCAGGACTTGGGTTGACAGGGAAAACTACGAGCAGTACTTC. Its protein product is CASRTWVDRENYEQYF.

The chain employs TRBV27 and TRBJ1-5, with D unclear. Trimming shortened V by 5 bases and J by 2 bases, and 13 bases separated the two germline ends. The CDR3 consists of 15 residues. Per the germline V gene, CDR1 is MNHEY and CDR2 is SMNVEV (reference sequence). The CDR3 region is CASSPIGGGNQPQHF. Here the CDR3 DNA reads TGTGCCAGCAGTCCGATTGGAGGCGGCAATCAGCCCCAGCATTTT.

The rearrangement joins TRBV4-1 to TRBJ2-5; 8 bases match TRBD2. After removal of 1 base from V and 3 bases from J, the junction contained 1 base not matched to a gene. The CDR3 has 14 residues. Germline V gives CDR1 MGHRA, CDR2 YSYEKL. The CDR3 loop reads CASSQAGLEETQYF. The CDR3 bases are TGCGCCAGCAGCCAAGCGGGACTAGAAGAGACCCAGTACTTC.

At least ten counts were recorded for this clonotype. The chain couples TRBV15 to TRBJ2-2, with D unclear. The CDR3 has 12 amino acids. V was cut by 5 bases and J by 2 bases, with 3 bases left in between. From germline, CDR1 is LNHNV and CDR2 YYDKDF (reference sequence). CDR3 nucleotides: TGTGCCACCAGCCGAAACACCGGGGAGCTGTTTTTT. Translating gives CATSRNTGELFF. Full variable domain (outside the CDR3, taken from reference TRBV15 and TRBJ2-2): DAMVIQNPRYQVTQFGKPVTLSCSQTLNHNVMYWYQQKSSQAPKLLFHYYDKDFNNEADTPDNFQSRRPNTSFCFLDIRSPGLGDTAMYLCATSRNTGELFFGEGSRLTVL.

CDR3 nucleotides: TGTGCCACCAGGGGCCGGAACACTGAAGCTTTCTTT. This translates into CATRGRNTEAFF. This chain connects TRBV6-6 to TRBJ1-1; D is perhaps TRBD1 (6 bases). V was pared by 10 bases and J by 1 base, with 10 bases between. CDR3 length: 12 amino acids. From germline, CDR1 is MNHNY and CDR2 SVGAGI (reference sequence).

This clonotype was observed a few times. The chain carries TRBV7-9 and TRBJ2-3, with D possibly being TRBD2 (7 bases). Germline V gene lookup returns CDR1 SEHNR and CDR2 FQNEAQ (reference sequence). Between the trimmed V and J ends, which lost 5 bases and 6 bases, there was a span of 15 bases. CDR3 length: 14 amino acids. The CDR3 loop reads CASSPVEGGDTQYF. The CDR3 region has the DNA TGTGCCAGCAGCCCCGTCGAGGGGGGGGATACGCAGTATTTT.

This clonotype was detected a few times. A junction end diverges from the germline sequence, so it may reflect a read error. V and J are TRBV6-1 and TRBJ1-4; maybe TRBD1 (6 bases). CDR3 length: 15 amino acids. The germline CDR1 and CDR2 sequences are MNHNS and SASEGT. The CDR3 sequence is CASSPDPGHGPVTVF. DNA for the CDR3: TGTGCCAGCAGTCCGGACCCGGGACATGGCCCGGTGACCGTTTTT.

This clonotype counts as medium-sized. CDR3 sequence (DNA): TGTGCCAGCAGCGCCGGGACAGGAACCTACGAGCAGTACTTC. It yields the protein CASSAGTGTYEQYF. The chain uses TRBV11-2 and TRBJ2-7, with TRBD1 matching over 8 bases. V lost 5 bases and J lost 2; bases outside the gene matches: 5. The CDR3 is made up of 14 amino acids. Germline-derived CDR1 and CDR2 are SGHAT and FQNNGV. Looking up the rest from reference TRBV11-2 and TRBJ2-7 gives the full variable domain: EAGVAQSPRYKIIEKRQSVAFWCNPISGHATLYWYQQILGQGPKLLIQFQNNGVVDDSQLPKDRFSAERLKGVDSTLKIQPAKLEDSAVYLCASSAGTGTYEQYFGPGTRLTVT.

The rearrangement joins TRBV29-1 to TRBJ2-7, with D unclear. Germline loops: CDR1 SQVTM, CDR2 ANQGSEA. The length of the CDR3 is 11 residues. V was pared by 4 bases and J by 5 bases, with 9 bases between. CDR3 loop: CSVGAVNEQYF. DNA for the CDR3: TGCAGCGTTGGTGCTGTAAACGAGCAGTACTTC.

Ten or more counts support this clonotype. The rearrangement uses TRBV29-1 and TRBJ2-1; tentative D call: TRBD1 (5 bases). V lost 8 bases, J lost 7 bases, and 12 bases lay in between. The CDR3 length is 11 residues. CDR1 and CDR2 (germline): SQVTM, ANQGSEA. The CDR3 protein is CSHPTGNEQFF. CDR3 sequence (DNA): TGCAGCCACCCTACAGGAAATGAGCAGTTCTTC.

The rearrangement links TRBV20-1 to TRBJ2-1; D is perhaps TRBD1 (5 bases). CDR1 is DFQATT and CDR2 is SNEGSKA in the germline V gene (reference sequence). The CDR3 length is 15 residues. Trimming removed 6 bases at V and 0 bases at J, with 15 bases between. The CDR3 nucleotides read TGCAGTGCCATTCCCGAAAGGGGCTCCTACAATGAGCAGTTCTTC. Translating it yields CSAIPERGSYNEQFF.

The genes are TRBV20-1 and TRBJ1-3; D remains ambiguous. The V end lost 1 base, the J end lost 4 bases, and 8 bases lay between the germline ends. CDR3 length: 13 residues. The germline V gene has CDR1 DFQATT and CDR2 SNEGSKA (reference sequence). CDR3 nucleotide sequence: TGCAGTGCTAGAGGTGCCGTGGGAAACACCATATATTTT. It encodes CSARGAVGNTIYF.

This clonotype was picked up a small number of times. The chain carries TRBV7-9 and TRBJ1-1; TRBD1 aligns across 7 bases. Losses at the gene ends were 3 bases for V and 11 bases for J; bases not matched to a gene: 6. Germline loops: CDR1 SEHNR, CDR2 FQNEAQ (reference sequence). The CDR3 contains 12 residues. The CDR3 spells CASSFTGEEAFF. The CDR3 region has the DNA TGTGCCAGCAGCTTTACAGGGGAGGAGGCTTTCTTT.

This clonotype was observed at least ten times. The chain couples TRBV12-3 or TRBV12-4 to TRBJ2-1; TRBD2 matches at 7 bases. V lost 2 bases to trimming and J lost 4 bases; unmatched junction nucleotides: 5. The CDR3 extends over 15 amino acids. This CDR3 reads CASSLWGGFYNEQFF. CDR3 sequence (DNA): TGTGCCAGCAGTTTATGGGGGGGGTTTTACAATGAGCAGTTCTTC.

This chain joins TRBV27 and TRBJ2-3; D not certain. The CDR3 runs to 15 residues. Between the trimmed V and J ends, which lost 6 bases and 0 bases, there was a span of 13 bases. Germline V gene lookup returns CDR1 MNHEY and CDR2 SMNVEV (reference sequence). CDR3 sequence (DNA): TGTGCCAGCAGACTCGAGGCCCTCAGCACAGATACGCAGTATTTT. It specifies CASRLEALSTDTQYF.

This rearrangement joins TRBV4-3 to TRBJ1-1, with D hard to call. The CDR3 has 16 residues. Germline CDR1 LGHNA, CDR2 YSLEER. V lost 0 bases, J lost 6 bases, and 17 bases lay in between. CDR3 loop: CASSQDGLGPFSEAFF. DNA of the CDR3: TGCGCCAGCAGCCAAGATGGGCTCGGACCCTTCTCTGAAGCTTTCTTT.

The chain is built from TRBV6-5 and TRBJ1-2; weak D call: TRBD1 (6 bases). The CDR3 runs 17 residues. The germline V gene has CDR1 MNHEY and CDR2 SVGAGI. Trimming cost V 0 bases and J 6 bases, with 20 bases left between them. The CDR3 reads CASSYSTWGQSLDGYTF. DNA of the CDR3: TGTGCCAGCAGTTACTCGACCTGGGGGCAGAGCTTAGATGGCTACACCTTC.

V and J are TRBV9 and TRBJ2-1, with 13 bases aligning to TRBD2. The V and J ends lost 3 bases and 9 bases, in that order; junction bases with no gene match: 12. Per the germline V gene, CDR1 is SGDLS and CDR2 is YYNGEE. The CDR3 has 17 amino acids. The DNA for the CDR3 is TGTGCCAGCAGCGCATCCTCGGGACTAGCGGGATATGGTGAGCAGTTCTTC. The encoded protein is CASSASSGLAGYGEQFF. Variable domain in full (rest from reference TRBV9 and TRBJ2-1): DSGVTQTPKHLITATGQRVTLRCSPRSGDLSVYWYQQSLDQGLQFLIQYYNGEERAKGNILERFSAQQFPDLHSELNLSSLELGDSALYFCASSASSGLAGYGEQFFGPGTRLTVL.